Shown below are 9 T cell receptor beta chains from a single sample sequenced in a study of technical replicates of blood from a few donors. Sequencing used immunoSEQ multiplex PCR; TCRdb keeps in-frame clones, though not all of them. The profile covers under 70,000 clones, with 86% appearing a single time and roughly 5.2% taken by the ten largest. Sequenced sample: PBMCs. These receptors all stem from a human donor in good health. Some clones in this sample may be carry-over from other donors' samples.

This clone was counted a few times. The V call is TRBV4-1, the J call TRBJ1-2; the D gene is possibly TRBD1 (5 bases). Looked up from germline, CDR1 is MGHRA and CDR2 is YSYEKL. The CDR3 runs 17 residues. V lost 1 base and J lost 5, with 20 bases in between. The DNA of the CDR3 is TGCGCCAGCAGCCAAGGGTCCAGGGTTACGGGTTCGTATGGCTACACCTTC. Encoded protein: CASSQGSRVTGSYGYTF.

This clone showed up just once. The rearrangement uses TRBV5-1 and TRBJ2-5; D is uncertain. Germline V CDR1 and CDR2: SGHRS, YFSETQ. There are 11 residues in the CDR3. Trimming pared 2 bases from V and 5 bases from J, leaving 4 bases between. In DNA form, the CDR3 reads TGCGCCAGCAGCTTTCGGGAGACCCAGTACTTC. Amino acids: CASSFRETQYF.

This chain's CDR3 is CSTRGQGPYEQYF. The CDR3 nucleotides are TGCAGCACGAGAGGACAGGGACCCTACGAGCAGTACTTC. The rearrangement uses TRBV29-1 and TRBJ2-7; 8 bases align to TRBD1. CDR1 SQVTM and CDR2 ANQGSEA come from the germline V gene. The V and J ends lost 8 bases and 2 bases, in that order; junction bases with no gene match: 8. The CDR3 is made up of 13 amino acids.

The genes are TRBV30 and TRBJ1-6; tentatively, D is TRBD1 (5 bases). Trimming cost V 3 bases and J 7 bases, with 16 bases left between them. Germline CDR1 is GTSNPN and CDR2 is SVGIG (reference sequence). The CDR3 sequence is 15 residues long. CDR3 DNA: TGTGCCTGGAGGCCCCAGGCGGGGGAAAATTCACCCCTCCACTTT. Amino acids: CAWRPQAGENSPLHF.

The chain joins TRBV4-3 to TRBJ1-1, with 9 bases that match TRBD1. CDR1 is LGHNA and CDR2 is YSLEER in the germline V gene. This CDR3 has 14 amino acids. J lost 4 bases, V lost 3 bases, and 3 bases had no gene match. CDR3 in DNA: TGCGCCAGCAGCCATGGGACAGGGCCCACTGAAGCTTTCTTT. Translating gives CASSHGTGPTEAFF.

V gene TRBV25-1 combines with J gene TRBJ2-7, with D unclear. Germline V gives CDR1 MGHDK, CDR2 SYGVNS. The CDR3 sequence is 13 residues long. Trimming stripped 3 bases from V and 0 bases from J, with 6 bases between. The DNA of the CDR3 is TGTGCCAGCAGTGATCAGAACTCCTACGAGCAGTACTTC. This translates into CASSDQNSYEQYF.

V is TRBV18 and J is TRBJ2-3, with TRBD2 identical over 8 bases. CDR1 is KGHSH and CDR2 is LQKENI in the germline V gene. The CDR3 has 14 residues. V dropped 4 bases and J dropped 4; count of bases not matched to a gene: 4. The CDR3 protein is CASSQAGDSDTQYF. In nucleotides, the CDR3 is TGTGCCAGCTCACAAGCGGGAGACTCAGATACGCAGTATTTT.

V gene TRBV2 combines with J gene TRBJ2-1, with D possibly TRBD1 on 6 matching bases. Germline V lookup: CDR1 SNHLY, CDR2 FYNNEI. CDR3 length: 14 amino acids. Trimming took 7 bases from V and 2 from J, leaving 12 bases between them. The CDR3 nucleotides read TGTGCCAGCATGGTATACAGGGCCTACAATGAGCAGTTCTTC. This translates into CASMVYRAYNEQFF. Together with reference TRBV2 and TRBJ2-1, the CDR3 gives the full variable domain: EPEVTQTPSHQVTQMGQEVILRCVPISNHLYFYWYRQILGQKVEFLVSFYNNEISEKSEIFDDQFSVERPDGSNFTLKIRSTKLEDSAMYFCASMVYRAYNEQFFGPGTRLTVL.

The V call is TRBV11-2, the J call TRBJ1-6; TRBD1 agrees at 10 bases. Per germline, CDR1 SGHAT and CDR2 FQNNGV. The CDR3 is made up of 15 amino acids. Germline trimming cut 1 base from V and 10 bases from J; bases unmatched to any gene: 4. The chain's CDR3 is CASSLAGTGVSPLHF. The CDR3 DNA reads as TGTGCCAGCAGCTTAGCCGGGACAGGGGTATCACCCCTCCACTTT.